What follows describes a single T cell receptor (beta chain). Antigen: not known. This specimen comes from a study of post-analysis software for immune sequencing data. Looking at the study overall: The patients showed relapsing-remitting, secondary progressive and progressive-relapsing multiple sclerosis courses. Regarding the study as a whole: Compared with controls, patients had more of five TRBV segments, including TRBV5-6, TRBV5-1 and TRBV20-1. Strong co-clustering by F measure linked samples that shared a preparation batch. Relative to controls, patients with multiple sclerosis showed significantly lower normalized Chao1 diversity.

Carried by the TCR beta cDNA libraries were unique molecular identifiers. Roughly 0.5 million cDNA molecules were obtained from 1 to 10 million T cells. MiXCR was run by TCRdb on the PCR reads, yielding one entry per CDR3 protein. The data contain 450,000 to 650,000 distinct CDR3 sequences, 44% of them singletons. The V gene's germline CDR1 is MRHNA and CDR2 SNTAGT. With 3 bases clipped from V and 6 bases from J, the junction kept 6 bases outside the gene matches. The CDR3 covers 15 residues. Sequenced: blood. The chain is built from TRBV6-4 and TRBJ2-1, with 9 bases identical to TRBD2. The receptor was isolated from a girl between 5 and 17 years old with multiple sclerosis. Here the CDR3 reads CASSDGLAGPNEQFF. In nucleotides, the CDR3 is TGTGCCAGCAGTGATGGGCTAGCGGGACCCAATGAGCAGTTCTTC.